This TCR beta chain was identified in a study of control samples from healthy donors and cancer patients. Assay: immunoSEQ multiplex PCR; the TCRdb copy retains only in-frame clones and omits some. The sample includes tens of thousands of clones, roughly nine tenths of them seen just once. CDR1 and CDR2 from the germline V gene are SGHRS and YFSETQ. Trimming removed 2 bases at V and 4 bases at J, with 6 bases between. This CDR3 is 12 amino acids long. The TCR originated in a man aged 50 to 60 in good health. Source material: blood. V and J are TRBV5-1 and TRBJ2-5; D gene uncertain. The CDR3 sequence: CASSLSTETQYF. The CDR3 DNA reads TGCGCCAGCAGCTTATCTACAGAGACCCAGTACTTC.